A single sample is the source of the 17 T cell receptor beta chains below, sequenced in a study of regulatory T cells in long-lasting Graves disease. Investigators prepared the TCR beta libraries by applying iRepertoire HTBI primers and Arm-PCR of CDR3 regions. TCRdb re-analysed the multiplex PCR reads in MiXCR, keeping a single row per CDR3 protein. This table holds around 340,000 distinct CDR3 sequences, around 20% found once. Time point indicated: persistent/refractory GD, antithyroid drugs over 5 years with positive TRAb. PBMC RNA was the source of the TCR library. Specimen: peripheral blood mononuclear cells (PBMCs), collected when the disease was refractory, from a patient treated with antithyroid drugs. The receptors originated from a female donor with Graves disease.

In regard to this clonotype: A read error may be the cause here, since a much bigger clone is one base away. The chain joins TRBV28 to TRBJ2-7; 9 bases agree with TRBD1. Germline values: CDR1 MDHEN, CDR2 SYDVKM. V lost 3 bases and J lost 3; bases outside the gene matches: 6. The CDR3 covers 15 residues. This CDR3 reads CASSLGQGPIYEQYF. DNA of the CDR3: TGTGCCAGCAGTTTGGGACAGGGTCCTATCTACGAGCAGTACTTC.

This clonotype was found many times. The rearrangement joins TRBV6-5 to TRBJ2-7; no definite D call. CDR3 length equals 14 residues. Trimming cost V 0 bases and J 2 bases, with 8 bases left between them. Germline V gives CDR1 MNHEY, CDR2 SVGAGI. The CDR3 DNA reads TGTGCCAGCAGTTACTCGACTGGAACCTACGAGCAGTACTTC. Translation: CASSYSTGTYEQYF.

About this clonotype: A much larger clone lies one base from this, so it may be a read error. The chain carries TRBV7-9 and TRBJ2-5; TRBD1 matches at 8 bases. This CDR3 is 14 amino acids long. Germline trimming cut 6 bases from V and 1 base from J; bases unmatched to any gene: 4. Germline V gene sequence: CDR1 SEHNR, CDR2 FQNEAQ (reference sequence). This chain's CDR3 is CASRKQGVQETQYF. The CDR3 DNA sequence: TGTGCCAGCAGGAAACAGGGGGTCCAAGAGACCCAGTACTTC.

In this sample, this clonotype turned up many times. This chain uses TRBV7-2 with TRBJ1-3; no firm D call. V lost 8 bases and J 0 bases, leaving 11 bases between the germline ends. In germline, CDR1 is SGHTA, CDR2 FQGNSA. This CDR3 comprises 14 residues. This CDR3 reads CASGLGSSGNTIYF. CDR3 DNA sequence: TGTGCCAGCGGCCTTGGCAGCTCTGGAAACACCATATATTTT.

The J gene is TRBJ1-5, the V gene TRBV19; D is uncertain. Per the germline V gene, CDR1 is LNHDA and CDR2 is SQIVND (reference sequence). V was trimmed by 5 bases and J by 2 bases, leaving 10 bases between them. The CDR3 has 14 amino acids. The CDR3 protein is CASSHIGGNQPQHF. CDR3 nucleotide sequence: TGTGCCAGTAGTCATATCGGTGGCAATCAGCCCCAGCATTTT.

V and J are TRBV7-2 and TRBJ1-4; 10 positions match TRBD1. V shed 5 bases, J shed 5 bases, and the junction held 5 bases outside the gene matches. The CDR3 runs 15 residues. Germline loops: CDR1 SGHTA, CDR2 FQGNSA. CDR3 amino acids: CASSVRTGGNEKLFF. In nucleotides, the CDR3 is TGTGCCAGCAGCGTTCGGACAGGGGGAAATGAAAAACTGTTTTTT.

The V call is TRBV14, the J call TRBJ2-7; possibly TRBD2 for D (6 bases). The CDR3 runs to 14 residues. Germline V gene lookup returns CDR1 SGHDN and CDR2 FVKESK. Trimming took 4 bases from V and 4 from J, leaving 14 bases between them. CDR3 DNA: TGTGCCAGCAGCCCTAGGAGGGCGGGATACGAGCAGTACTTC. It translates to CASSPRRAGYEQYF.

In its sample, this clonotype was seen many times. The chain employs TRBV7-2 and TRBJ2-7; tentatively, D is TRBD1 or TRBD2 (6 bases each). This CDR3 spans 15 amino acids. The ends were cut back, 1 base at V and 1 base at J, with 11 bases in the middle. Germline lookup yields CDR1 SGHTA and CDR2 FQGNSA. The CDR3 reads CASSLVGGTSYEQYF. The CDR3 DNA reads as TGTGCCAGCAGCTTAGTGGGGGGCACTTCCTACGAGCAGTACTTC.

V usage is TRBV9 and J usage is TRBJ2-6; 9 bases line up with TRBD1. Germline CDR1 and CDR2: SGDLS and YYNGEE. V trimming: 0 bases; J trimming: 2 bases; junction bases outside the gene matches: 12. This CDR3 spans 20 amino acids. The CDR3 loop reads CASSVAKGQGLPPGANVLTF. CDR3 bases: TGTGCCAGCAGCGTAGCGAAAGGACAGGGGCTTCCACCTGGGGCCAACGTCCTGACTTTC.

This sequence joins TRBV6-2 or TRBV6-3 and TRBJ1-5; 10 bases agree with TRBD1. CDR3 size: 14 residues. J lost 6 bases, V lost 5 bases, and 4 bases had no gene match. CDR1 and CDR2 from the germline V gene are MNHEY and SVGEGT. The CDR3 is CASSEDRGRQPQHF. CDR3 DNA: TGTGCCAGCAGTGAAGACAGGGGGCGTCAGCCCCAGCATTTT.

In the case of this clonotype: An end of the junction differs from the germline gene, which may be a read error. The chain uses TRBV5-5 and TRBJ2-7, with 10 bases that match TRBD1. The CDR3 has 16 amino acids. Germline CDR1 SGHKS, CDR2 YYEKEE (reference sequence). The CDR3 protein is CASSLEVTGGSNEQYF. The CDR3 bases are TGTGCCAGCAGCTTGGAGGTGACAGGGGGCTCCAACGAGCAGTACTTC.

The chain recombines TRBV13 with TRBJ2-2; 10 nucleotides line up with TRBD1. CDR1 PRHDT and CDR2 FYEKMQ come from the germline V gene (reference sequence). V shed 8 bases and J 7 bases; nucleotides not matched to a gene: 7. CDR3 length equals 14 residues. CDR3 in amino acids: CASRDRGLNGELFF. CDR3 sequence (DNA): TGTGCCAGCCGGGACAGGGGTCTGAACGGGGAGCTGTTTTTT.

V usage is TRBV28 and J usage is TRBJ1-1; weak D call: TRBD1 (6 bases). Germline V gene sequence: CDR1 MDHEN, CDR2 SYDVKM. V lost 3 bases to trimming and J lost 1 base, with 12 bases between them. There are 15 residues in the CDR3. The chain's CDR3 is CASSLTTGENTEAFF. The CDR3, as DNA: TGTGCCAGCAGTTTGACGACAGGAGAGAACACTGAAGCTTTCTTT.

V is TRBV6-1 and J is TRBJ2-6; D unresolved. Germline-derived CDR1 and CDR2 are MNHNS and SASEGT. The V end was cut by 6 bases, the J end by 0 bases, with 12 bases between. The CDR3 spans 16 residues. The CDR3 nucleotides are TGTGCCAGCAGCCAGGAACAGTCCTCTGGGGCCAACGTCCTGACTTTC. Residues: CASSQEQSSGANVLTF.

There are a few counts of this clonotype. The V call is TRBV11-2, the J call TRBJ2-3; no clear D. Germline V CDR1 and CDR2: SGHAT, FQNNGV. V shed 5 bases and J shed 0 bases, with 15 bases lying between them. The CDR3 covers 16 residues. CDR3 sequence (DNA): TGTGCCAGCAGCCCAAACACGGCAGCTAGCACAGATACGCAGTATTTT. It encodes CASSPNTAASTDTQYF. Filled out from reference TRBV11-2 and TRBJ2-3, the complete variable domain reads EAGVAQSPRYKIIEKRQSVAFWCNPISGHATLYWYQQILGQGPKLLIQFQNNGVVDDSQLPKDRFSAERLKGVDSTLKIQPAKLEDSAVYLCASSPNTAASTDTQYFGPGTRLTVL.

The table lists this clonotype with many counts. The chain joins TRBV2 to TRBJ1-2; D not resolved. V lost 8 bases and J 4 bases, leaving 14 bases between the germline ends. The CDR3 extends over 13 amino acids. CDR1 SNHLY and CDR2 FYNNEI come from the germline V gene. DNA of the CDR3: TGTGCCAGCTCTCAGGACCGGGGCTATGGCTACACCTTC. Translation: CASSQDRGYGYTF.

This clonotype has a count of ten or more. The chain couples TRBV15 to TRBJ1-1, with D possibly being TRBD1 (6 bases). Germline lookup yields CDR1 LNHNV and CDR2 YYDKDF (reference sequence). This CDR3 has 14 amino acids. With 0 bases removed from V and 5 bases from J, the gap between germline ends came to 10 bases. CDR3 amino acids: CATSRDRGGTEAFF. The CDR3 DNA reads TGTGCCACCAGCAGAGATAGGGGGGGAACTGAAGCTTTCTTT.